Below, one T cell receptor (beta chain) is given with its context. At deep level, the assay was performed. TCRdb's table, derived via immunoSEQ multiplex PCR, lists solely in-frame clones and lacks some. The top ten clones hold 24% of a sample with 550,000 to 750,000 clones, roughly nine tenths of them seen once. CDR3 length: 11 amino acids. V lost 11 bases and J 4 bases, leaving 10 bases between the germline ends. Germline CDR1 SGHVS, CDR2 FNYEAQ. The naive CD8 fraction comprised CD45RO-negative cells positively selected for CCR7 and excluded terminally differentiated effector memory CD45RA+ cells. The study enrolled healthy HIV-negative adults without recent acute infections or vaccinations as donors. The sample originates from a study of shared clonotypes between healthy human individuals.

The sequenced sample was naive CD8+ T cells sorted from blood. The TCR was taken from a man under 40 in good health. J is TRBJ2-3 and V is TRBV7-6; D remains unclear. The CDR3 region is CAVSHPDTQYF. The CDR3, as DNA: TGTGCCGTGTCCCACCCAGATACGCAGTATTTT.